This T cell receptor (beta chain) was documented in a study of tumour-infiltrating T cells in Burkitt lymphoma. Study background: Overall and progression-free survival were predicted by productive clonality.

The CDR3 is 13 residues long. Trimming removed 2 bases at V and 7 bases at J, with 9 bases between. Germline CDR1 MNHEY, CDR2 SVGAGI. In this sample, this clone turned up a few times. Assay: immunoSEQ multiplex PCR; the TCRdb copy retains only in-frame clones and omits some. The sample records 6,000 to 8,500 clones, about 69% being singletons. This chain joins TRBV6-5 and TRBJ1-5, with a weak D call TRBD1 (6 bases). The clonotype comes from a human donor with diffuse large B-cell lymphoma. Input material: tumor tissue. CDR3 amino acids: CASSYAGQQPQHF. CDR3 DNA sequence: TGTGCCAGCAGTTACGCCGGACAGCAGCCCCAGCATTTT.